This TCR beta chain was profiled in a study of cytomegalovirus exposure and HLA in healthy donors. Broader study findings: Accounts indicate the classifier identified cytomegalovirus status with strong specificity and sensitivity.

The length of the CDR3 is 14 residues. Looked up from germline, CDR1 is MNHEY and CDR2 is SMNVEV (reference sequence). Losses at the gene ends were 8 bases for V and 7 bases for J; bases not matched to a gene: 10. As for this clone: Antigen: not known.

Primers: 60 Vbeta forward and 13 Jbeta reverse. Sequenced by immunoSEQ multiplex PCR; TCRdb stores in-frame clones only, minus some. The repertoire holds about 130,000 clones, with over 60% as singletons. The source is a man younger than 30 in good health and CMV-seronegative. Material: PBMCs. The rearrangement joins TRBV27 to TRBJ1-5; TRBD1 matches 8 bases. The CDR3 protein is CASGPWDRRQPQHF. The DNA of the CDR3 is TGTGCCAGCGGACCGTGGGACAGGCGGCAGCCCCAGCATTTT.